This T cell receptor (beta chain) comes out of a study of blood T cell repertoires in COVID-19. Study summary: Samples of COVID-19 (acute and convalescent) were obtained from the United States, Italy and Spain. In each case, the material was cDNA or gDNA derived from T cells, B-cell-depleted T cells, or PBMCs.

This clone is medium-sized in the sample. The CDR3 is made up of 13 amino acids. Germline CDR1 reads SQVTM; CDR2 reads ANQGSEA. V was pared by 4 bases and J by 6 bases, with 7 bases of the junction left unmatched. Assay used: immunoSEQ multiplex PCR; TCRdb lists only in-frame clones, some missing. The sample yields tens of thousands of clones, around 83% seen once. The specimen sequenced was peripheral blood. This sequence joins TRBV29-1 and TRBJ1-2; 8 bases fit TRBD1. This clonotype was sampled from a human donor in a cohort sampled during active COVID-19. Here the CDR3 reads CSVAGQGADGYTF. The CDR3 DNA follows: TGCAGCGTTGCTGGTCAGGGGGCGGATGGCTACACCTTC.